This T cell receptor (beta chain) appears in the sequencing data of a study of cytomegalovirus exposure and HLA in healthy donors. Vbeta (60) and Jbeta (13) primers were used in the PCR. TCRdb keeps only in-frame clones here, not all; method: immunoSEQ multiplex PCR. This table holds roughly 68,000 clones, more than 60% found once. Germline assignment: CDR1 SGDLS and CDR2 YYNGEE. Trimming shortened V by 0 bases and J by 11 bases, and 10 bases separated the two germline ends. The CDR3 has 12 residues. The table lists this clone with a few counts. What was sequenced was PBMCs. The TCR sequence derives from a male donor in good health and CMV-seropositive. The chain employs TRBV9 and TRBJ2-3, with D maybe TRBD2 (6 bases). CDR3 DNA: TGTGCCAGCAGCGTAGTTAGCGGCCAGCAGTATTTT. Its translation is CASSVVSGQQYF.